The 31 T cell receptor beta chains presented below share a single source sample, sequenced in a study of T cell repertoires in ileal Crohn's disease. Profiled with immunoSEQ multiplex PCR; TCRdb holds only in-frame clones, not every one. The data show roughly 16,000 clones, 92% seen once. Time point of the sample: inflamed ileum from the surgical specimen. The material sequenced was ileal tissue. Receptor source: an adult with Crohn's disease.

This clone was detected once. This chain connects TRBV29-1 to TRBJ2-1; 11 nucleotides agree with TRBD1. After removal of 5 bases from V and 1 base from J, the junction contained 7 bases not matched to a gene. CDR1 is SQVTM, CDR2 ANQGSEA, per germline. The CDR3 is 16 amino acids. The CDR3 coding sequence is TGCAGCGTTACGGGACAGGGGGTTGGGTCCTACAATGAGCAGTTCTTC. Its translation is CSVTGQGVGSYNEQFF.

The chain employs TRBV7-9 and TRBJ1-1; D is undetermined. The CDR3 contains 15 residues. The V and J ends lost 1 base and 1 base respectively, with 10 bases between them. Germline CDR1 reads SEHNR; CDR2 reads FQNEAQ (reference sequence). The CDR3 nucleotides read TGTGCCAGCAGCTTAGACAGAGCCCAGAACACTGAAGCTTTCTTT. Residues: CASSLDRAQNTEAFF.

The V call is TRBV4-2, the J call TRBJ2-2, with TRBD1 matching 9 bases. Germline loops: CDR1 LGHNA, CDR2 YNFKEQ. This CDR3 spans 15 amino acids. After removal of 1 base from V and 4 bases from J, the junction contained 1 base not matched to a gene. CDR3 coding DNA: TGTGCCAGCAGCCAAGGGACAGGGGCCACCGGGGAGCTGTTTTTT. Encoded protein: CASSQGTGATGELFF.

The V call is TRBV10-3, the J call TRBJ1-1; D perhaps matches TRBD1 (5 bases). From germline, CDR1 is ENHRY and CDR2 SYGVKD. This CDR3 spans 12 amino acids. CDR3 nucleotides: TGTGGACGGGGGAGGGGTAGTGCCCTAGCTTTCTTT. Protein: CGRGRGSALAFF.

CDR3 nucleotide sequence: TGCGCCAGCAGCGCGACGGGACACCTTGAGACCCAGTACTTC. This encodes CASSATGHLETQYF. The chain carries TRBV5-1 and TRBJ2-5; D is perhaps TRBD1 (6 bases). With 4 bases removed from V and 5 bases from J, the gap between germline ends came to 15 bases. Germline V gene lookup returns CDR1 SGHRS and CDR2 YFSETQ. The CDR3 covers 14 residues. Supplemented by reference TRBV5-1 and TRBJ2-5, the full variable domain reads KAGVTQTPRYLIKTRGQQVTLSCSPISGHRSVSWYQQTPGQGLQFLFEYFSETQRNKGNFPGRFSGRQFSNSRSEMNVSTLELGDSALYLCASSATGHLETQYFGPGTRLLVL.

The rearrangement uses TRBV5-4 and TRBJ2-7; no clear D. The CDR3 consists of 13 residues. Germline V lookup: CDR1 SGHNT, CDR2 YYREEE (reference sequence). The germline V and J ends were trimmed by 0 bases and 6 bases, with 10 bases remaining between them. This CDR3 reads CASSLDGVSEQYF. The CDR3 region has the DNA TGTGCCAGCAGCTTGGATGGGGTCTCCGAGCAGTACTTC. The full variable domain, with the rest looked up from reference TRBV5-4 and TRBJ2-7, is ETGVTQSPTHLIKTRGQQVTLRCSSQSGHNTVSWYQQALGQGPQFIFQYYREEENGRGNFPPRFSGLQFPNYSSELNVNALELDDSALYLCASSLDGVSEQYFGPGTRLTVT.

The CDR3 reads CASSLGDASLSSEQYF. CDR3 bases: TGCGCCAGCAGCTTGGGAGACGCCAGTTTGAGCAGCGAGCAGTACTTC. J is TRBJ2-7 and V is TRBV5-1; D is undetermined. V dropped 0 bases and J dropped 6 bases, with 19 bases sitting between them. Germline values: CDR1 SGHRS, CDR2 YFSETQ. The CDR3 is made up of 16 amino acids. The whole variable domain, filled in from reference TRBV5-1 and TRBJ2-7, reads KAGVTQTPRYLIKTRGQQVTLSCSPISGHRSVSWYQQTPGQGLQFLFEYFSETQRNKGNFPGRFSGRQFSNSRSEMNVSTLELGDSALYLCASSLGDASLSSEQYFGPGTRLTVT.

The chain carries TRBV2 and TRBJ2-3; tentatively, D is TRBD1 or TRBD2 (5 bases each). The V end lost 3 bases, the J end lost 8 bases, and 12 bases lay between the germline ends. The CDR3 length is 13 residues. Germline V gene data show CDR1 as SNHLY and CDR2 as FYNNEI. As DNA, the CDR3 is TGTGCCAGCAGTGAGGCGCCGAGGGGTACGCAGTATTTT. It specifies CASSEAPRGTQYF.

This sequence joins TRBV5-1 and TRBJ2-3; TRBD2 matches at 9 bases. The trim removed 0 bases at V and 2 bases at J, leaving 4 bases unmatched. Germline V gives CDR1 SGHRS, CDR2 YFSETQ. The CDR3 has 16 residues. The CDR3: CASSLVAGGLTDTQYF. DNA of the CDR3: TGCGCCAGCAGCTTGGTGGCGGGGGGGCTCACAGATACGCAGTATTTT.

On this clone itself: An end of the junction differs from the germline gene, which may be a read error. The chain is built from TRBV2 and TRBJ2-7; D is undetermined. Germline lookup yields CDR1 SNHLY and CDR2 FYNNEI. This CDR3 contains 14 residues. CDR3 sequence reads: CASTELRILDEQYF. CDR3 DNA: TGTGCCAGCACTGAACTACGGATCCTTGACGAGCAGTACTTC.

The chain is built from TRBV6-5 and TRBJ1-4; D is perhaps TRBD1 (6 bases). Germline V CDR1 and CDR2: MNHEY, SVGAGI. This CDR3 has 15 residues. V dropped 5 bases and J dropped 8 bases, with 18 bases sitting between them. CDR3 DNA sequence: TGTGCCAGCAGTCTCAAGGGGGTATTGAGGGAAAAACTGTTTTTT. It translates to CASSLKGVLREKLFF.

This sequence joins TRBV5-1 and TRBJ2-1; no clear D gene. This CDR3 has 18 residues. From germline, CDR1 is SGHRS and CDR2 YFSETQ. Deletions cut 1 base from V and 3 bases from J, with 20 bases between. Written as DNA, the CDR3 is TGCGCCAGCAGCTTGTTGCGACCAGGAACCCAACTCTACAATGAGCAGTTCTTC. Translation gives CASSLLRPGTQLYNEQFF. Full variable domain (missing parts from reference TRBV5-1 and TRBJ2-1): KAGVTQTPRYLIKTRGQQVTLSCSPISGHRSVSWYQQTPGQGLQFLFEYFSETQRNKGNFPGRFSGRQFSNSRSEMNVSTLELGDSALYLCASSLLRPGTQLYNEQFFGPGTRLTVL.

V is TRBV5-1 and J is TRBJ1-3; D possibly corresponds to TRBD1 (5 bases). The length of the CDR3 is 17 residues. CDR1 SGHRS and CDR2 YFSETQ come from the germline V gene. The V end was cut by 5 bases, the J end by 0 bases, with 18 bases between. The CDR3 nucleotides are TGCGCCAGCAGTCCGGGGACGGAACTGTCCTCTGGAAACACCATATATTTT. Translating it yields CASSPGTELSSGNTIYF.

The CDR3 DNA reads as TGCGCCAGCAGCTGGAACCCAGGGTCCAATGAGCAGTTCTTC. This encodes CASSWNPGSNEQFF. The chain joins TRBV5-1 to TRBJ2-1, with a tentative D call TRBD1 (5 bases). This CDR3 has 14 amino acids. The germline gives CDR1 SGHRS, CDR2 YFSETQ. Trimming took 3 bases from V and 6 from J, leaving 13 bases between them.

The genes are TRBV28 and TRBJ1-2; perhaps TRBD1 as D (6 bases). Germline values: CDR1 MDHEN, CDR2 SYDVKM. V lost 10 bases and J lost 2, with 26 bases in between. The CDR3 has 17 residues. This CDR3 is CATPRGQGGGPNYGYTF. The CDR3 DNA follows: TGTGCCACCCCTCGAGGGCAGGGAGGGGGGCCGAACTATGGCTACACCTTC.

The rearrangement uses TRBV4-2 and TRBJ1-2; 11 bases are a match to TRBD1. With V trimmed by 2 bases and J by 2 bases, 7 bases remained unmatched. Germline V CDR1 and CDR2: LGHNA, YNFKEQ. The CDR3 is made up of 17 amino acids. CDR3 bases: TGTGCCAGCAGCCAACGAACCGGACAGGGGGCAAACTATGGCTACACCTTC. Its translation is CASSQRTGQGANYGYTF.

The chain uses TRBV28 and TRBJ1-2, with 8 bases identical to TRBD1. With V trimmed by 5 bases and J by 8 bases, 7 bases remained unmatched. Per the germline V gene, CDR1 is MDHEN and CDR2 is SYDVKM. The CDR3 contains 13 residues. The CDR3 sequence: CASSLQGARGYTF. Written as DNA, the CDR3 is TGTGCCAGCAGTCTCCAGGGGGCTCGAGGCTACACCTTC.

V gene TRBV4-2 combines with J gene TRBJ2-3, with D tentatively TRBD2 (5 bases). Looked up from germline, CDR1 is LGHNA and CDR2 is YNFKEQ. The V and J ends lost 4 bases and 0 bases respectively, with 14 bases between them. CDR3 length equals 16 residues. The CDR3 reads CASSLVLAASTDTQYF. The CDR3 DNA reads TGTGCCAGCAGCCTCGTCCTAGCCGCTAGCACAGATACGCAGTATTTT.

The genes are TRBV5-1 and TRBJ2-5; 7 positions match TRBD1. CDR1 is SGHRS and CDR2 is YFSETQ in the germline V gene. Trimming took 1 base from V and 1 from J; bases not matched to a gene: 4. There are 15 residues in the CDR3. Written as DNA, the CDR3 is TGCGCCAGCAGCTTGAGGTCAGGGGGCCAAGAGACCCAGTACTTC. Encoded protein: CASSLRSGGQETQYF.

The gene calls are TRBV30 and TRBJ1-2, with D perhaps matching TRBD1 (5 bases). Per the germline V gene, CDR1 is GTSNPN and CDR2 is SVGIG (reference sequence). CDR3 length: 15 residues. Trimming took 3 bases from V and 3 from J, leaving 17 bases between them. CDR3 bases: TGTGCCTGGAGGGGGGGACGAGGGTTTGACTATGGCTACACCTTC. Its protein is CAWRGGRGFDYGYTF.

The chain carries TRBV13 and TRBJ2-7, with D possibly being TRBD1 or TRBD2 (5 bases each). The CDR3 consists of 14 residues. CDR1 and CDR2 from the germline V gene are PRHDT and FYEKMQ (reference sequence). V was clipped by 2 bases and J by 5 bases, with 13 bases between them. DNA of the CDR3: TGTGCCAGCAGCTTATGGGGGAGTTTCAACGAGCAGTACTTC. This codes for CASSLWGSFNEQYF.

V usage is TRBV5-4 and J usage is TRBJ2-7; 7 bases match TRBD2. The germline V gene has CDR1 SGHNT and CDR2 YYREEE (reference sequence). The CDR3 runs to 16 residues. V lost 0 bases to trimming and J lost 2 bases; unmatched junction nucleotides: 8. CDR3 sequence reads: CASSLASGARAYEQYF. CDR3 DNA: TGTGCCAGCAGCTTGGCCAGCGGGGCCAGGGCCTACGAGCAGTACTTC.

This chain joins TRBV28 and TRBJ2-5; D possibly uses TRBD1 or TRBD2 (5 bases each). V lost 8 bases to trimming and J lost 5 bases, with 18 bases between them. CDR3 length equals 14 residues. The germline CDR1 and CDR2 sequences are MDHEN and SYDVKM. The CDR3 region has the DNA TGTGCCAGCTCCGGAGATGGGACCCCGGAGACCCAGTACTTC. It is translated as CASSGDGTPETQYF.

The chain carries TRBV6-6 and TRBJ2-5; D gene ambiguous. The CDR3 totals 11 residues. V gave up 6 bases and J gave up 2 bases, with 4 bases separating them. Germline-derived CDR1 and CDR2 are MNHNY and SVGAGI (reference sequence). CDR3 DNA sequence: TGTGCCAGCAGGTATCAAGAGACCCAGTACTTC. The encoded protein is CASRYQETQYF.

The V gene is TRBV10-3, the J gene TRBJ1-4; no reliable D call. V dropped 6 bases and J dropped 0 bases, with 11 bases sitting between them. Germline loops: CDR1 ENHRY, CDR2 SYGVKD. CDR3 length equals 15 residues. The CDR3 bases are TGTGCCATCAGGCCTGGGCAGGCAACTAATGAAAAACTGTTTTTT. Translating gives CAIRPGQATNEKLFF.

The chain employs TRBV5-1 and TRBJ1-6, with TRBD1 matching over 10 bases. Per germline, CDR1 SGHRS and CDR2 YFSETQ. This CDR3 comprises 15 residues. Losses at the gene ends were 0 bases for V and 10 bases for J; bases not matched to a gene: 4. This chain's CDR3 is CASSLEGTGESPLHF. CDR3 coding DNA: TGCGCCAGCAGCTTGGAAGGGACAGGGGAATCACCCCTCCACTTT.

The sample holds one count of this clone. The rearrangement uses TRBV5-1 and TRBJ1-1; 9 bases are a match to TRBD1. The V gene's germline CDR1 is SGHRS and CDR2 YFSETQ. Unmatched junction bases numbered 3, after V lost 3 bases and J lost 3 bases. The CDR3 sequence is 14 residues long. The CDR3 protein is CASSWGQGHTEAFF. The CDR3 nucleotides are TGCGCCAGCAGCTGGGGACAGGGACACACTGAAGCTTTCTTT.

The rearrangement joins TRBV6-1 to TRBJ1-1; D is unresolved. The germline V and J ends were trimmed by 2 bases and 8 bases, with 12 bases remaining between them. Germline V gives CDR1 MNHNS, CDR2 SASEGT. CDR3 length: 13 residues. CDR3 sequence reads: CASSEYGVVEAFF. CDR3 nucleotide sequence: TGTGCCAGCAGTGAATATGGGGTAGTCGAAGCTTTCTTT.

The gene calls are TRBV28 and TRBJ1-5; D may be TRBD1 (6 bases). Between the trimmed V and J ends, which lost 6 bases and 1 base, there was a span of 16 bases. The length of the CDR3 is 16 residues. Germline V lookup: CDR1 MDHEN, CDR2 SYDVKM. The CDR3 loop reads CASSPQGSGSNQPQHF. The CDR3 DNA is TGTGCCAGCAGCCCCCAGGGGTCGGGGAGCAATCAGCCCCAGCATTTT.

V and J are TRBV18 and TRBJ1-2; D is undetermined. Between the trimmed V and J ends, which lost 1 base and 0 bases, there was a span of 9 bases. Germline V gene lookup returns CDR1 KGHSH and CDR2 LQKENI. The CDR3 sequence is 15 residues long. Written as DNA, the CDR3 is TGTGCCAGCTCACCACAGAAAAAAGCTAACTATGGCTACACCTTC. Its translation is CASSPQKKANYGYTF.

This clone appeared a single time. The genes are TRBV11-1 and TRBJ2-7; TRBD2 matches at 11 bases. Germline V gene sequence: CDR1 SGHAT, CDR2 FQDESV (reference sequence). The CDR3 is made up of 16 amino acids. With V trimmed by 0 bases and J by 3 bases, 4 bases remained unmatched. For the CDR3, the DNA is TGTGCCAGCAGCTTAGCGGGACTAGCGGATAACTACGAGCAGTACTTC. Translation: CASSLAGLADNYEQYF.